This T cell receptor beta chain stems from a study of blood T cell repertoires in COVID-19. The CDR3 runs 19 residues. Clones were read by immunoSEQ multiplex PCR, and TCRdb kept only the in-frame ones, dropping some. Of about 160,000 clones in the sample, 80% to 90% were seen once. This clone occurred a few times. The J gene is TRBJ1-5, the V gene TRBV1; the table's D call, TRBD1, was not checked against the DNA. TRBV1 is classified as a pseudogene. The source is an older woman with COVID-19, enrolled during active disease. Sequenced: peripheral blood. In DNA form, the CDR3 reads TGCACCAGCAGCCAAGATATGGGTCAGGGGGGCGCGGGCAATCAGCCCCAGCATTTT. Protein: CTSSQDMGQGGAGNQPQHF.